This T cell receptor (beta chain) is drawn from a study of metastatic and nonmetastatic thyroid tumors. Points from the study as a whole: Versus benign nodules, malignant thyroid tumors reportedly had significantly higher TCR beta diversity, in blood and tumor.

Per the study methods: The study's classifier, a distant-metastasis tool for papillary thyroid cancer, was built using CDR3 differences across clinicopathological groups. TCRdb used MiXCR to call clones anew from the PCR reads. These V and J calls are TCRdb output, not the study's own analysis. The sample shows around 34,000 clones, about 31% of them seen only once. Details on this clone: Its antigen is as yet unknown. One junction end does not reproduce the germline sequence, and a read error may be involved.

Every patient was untreated before thyroid surgery. The CDR3 is 15 amino acids. Germline loops: CDR1 WNHNN, CDR2 SYGVQD (reference sequence). The sequenced material came from blood. The rearrangement uses TRBV10-1 and TRBJ2-3, with D tentatively TRBD1 (5 bases). The sequence came from a female donor with papillary thyroid cancer or a benign thyroid nodule (not recorded which). Some clones in this sample may be carry-over from other donors' samples. The CDR3 nucleotides are TGCGCCAGCATCGCGGTACTATCGGACACAGATAAGCAGTATTTT. It yields the protein CASIAVLSDTDKQYF.